This passage covers 21 T cell receptor beta chains from one sample sequenced in a study of T cells in Graves' hyperthyroidism and ophthalmopathy. Authors of the study amplified TCR beta CDR3 regions from RNA transcripts. With the HTBI primer set, the TCR CDR3 went through a first round of RT-PCR. TCRdb reprocessed the multiplex PCR reads with MiXCR, giving one entry per CDR3 protein. In the table there are approximately 870,000 distinct CDR3 sequences, 38% of which are singletons. The source material was blood. The receptors were sampled from a man aged 18 to 30 with Graves' hyperthyroidism.

The V and J genes are TRBV5-5 and TRBJ1-1, with no clear D. Germline CDR1 and CDR2: SGHKS and YYEKEE (reference sequence). This CDR3 spans 13 amino acids. The V end was cut by 4 bases, the J end by 3 bases, with 10 bases between. For the CDR3, the DNA is TGTGCCAGCAGCCAGGCATCGGACACTGAAGCTTTCTTT. Protein product: CASSQASDTEAFF. Full variable domain (outside the CDR3, taken from reference TRBV5-5 and TRBJ1-1): DAGVTQSPTHLIKTRGQQVTLRCSPISGHKSVSWYQQVLGQGPQFIFQYYEKEERGRGNFPDRFSARQFPNYSSELNVNALLLGDSALYLCASSQASDTEAFFGQGTRLTVV.

This chain links TRBV6-5 with TRBJ1-6, with D unresolved. V was cut by 7 bases and J by 9 bases, with 16 bases left in between. CDR1 is MNHEY and CDR2 is SVGAGI in the germline V gene. The CDR3 is made up of 14 amino acids. CDR3 in DNA: TGTGCCAGCACCGTGACCGACCACCGTTCACCCCTCCACTTT. Its translation: CASTVTDHRSPLHF.

This clonotype was recorded many times. This chain links TRBV29-1 with TRBJ1-2, with TRBD1 as a possible D gene (6 bases). The V end lost 8 bases, the J end lost 6 bases, and 19 bases lay between the germline ends. The germline gives CDR1 SQVTM, CDR2 ANQGSEA. The CDR3 sequence is 13 residues long. CDR3 sequence (DNA): TGCAGCTTAGCCTTTGGGGGGCGGGATGGCTACACCTTC. Amino acids: CSLAFGGRDGYTF. The complete variable domain, with remaining parts taken from reference TRBV29-1 and TRBJ1-2, reads SAVISQKPSRDICQRGTSLTIQCQVDSQVTMMFWYRQQPGQSLTLIATANQGSEATYESGFVIDKFPISRPNLTFSTLTVSNMSPEDSSIYLCSLAFGGRDGYTFGSGTRLTVV.

This clonotype was observed many times. The rearrangement uses TRBV29-1 and TRBJ1-5; D call uncertain. Germline V gene sequence: CDR1 SQVTM, CDR2 ANQGSEA. Trimming took 5 bases from V and 0 from J, leaving 11 bases between them. This CDR3 contains 14 residues. CDR3 in amino acids: CSVTGENSNQPQHF. The DNA for the CDR3 is TGCAGCGTTACGGGAGAAAATAGCAATCAGCCCCAGCATTTT.

CDR3 residues: CASSQDWGQGVEKLFF. CDR3 DNA: TGCGCCAGCAGCCAAGATTGGGGACAGGGGGTTGAAAAACTGTTTTTT. The chain has TRBV4-1 and TRBJ1-4; 11 bases are a match to TRBD1. This CDR3 has 16 residues. Germline assignment: CDR1 MGHRA and CDR2 YSYEKL. The V segment lost 0 bases and the J segment 7 bases; nucleotides outside the gene matches: 4.

V gene TRBV11-2 combines with J gene TRBJ2-7; D remains unclear. The CDR3 covers 16 residues. Germline CDR1 and CDR2: SGHAT and FQNNGV. Trimming took off 6 bases at V and 3 bases at J, with 21 bases between the two ends. DNA of the CDR3: TGTGCCAGCAGGTCCGTCGCATTAAGTCGCTTCTACGAGCAGTACTTC. It encodes CASRSVALSRFYEQYF.

This clonotype turned up a few times. The V call is TRBV6-6, the J call TRBJ1-3, with TRBD1 identical over 8 bases. The V segment lost 10 bases and the J segment 2 bases; nucleotides outside the gene matches: 7. Germline V gene sequence: CDR1 MNHNY, CDR2 SVGAGI (reference sequence). The CDR3 runs to 14 residues. CDR3 DNA sequence: TGTGCCACCCTTTCGACAGGGGCTGGAAACACCATATATTTT. Translating gives CATLSTGAGNTIYF.

The chain is built from TRBV29-1 and TRBJ1-2; D is uncertain. The ends were cut back, 1 base at V and 6 bases at J, with 6 bases in the middle. This CDR3 has 11 residues. Germline V gene data show CDR1 as SQVTM and CDR2 as ANQGSEA. CDR3 loop: CSVEGEDGYTF. In DNA, the CDR3 is TGCAGCGTTGAAGGGGAAGATGGCTACACCTTC.

In regard to this clonotype: It may be a read error: a sequence one base away is much more abundant. The rearrangement links TRBV15 to TRBJ2-5, with D possibly being TRBD1 or TRBD2 (6 bases each). The germline V gene encodes CDR1 LNHNV and CDR2 YYDKDF (reference sequence). The CDR3 has 15 amino acids. CDR3 protein: CATSRDRGAQEAQYF. In DNA form, the CDR3 reads TGTGCCACCAGCAGAGATAGGGGGGCCCAAGAGGCCCAGTACTTC.

The sample holds many counts of this clonotype. This chain links TRBV7-8 with TRBJ2-7; 11 positions match TRBD2. Germline values: CDR1 SGHVS, CDR2 FQNEAQ. CDR3 size: 15 residues. J gave up 4 bases and V 5 bases, and 7 bases lay outside the gene matches. CDR3 protein: CASSLHGTSGYEQYF. CDR3 coding DNA: TGTGCCAGCAGCCTTCACGGGACTAGCGGATACGAGCAGTACTTC. The variable domain in full, completed from reference TRBV7-8 and TRBJ2-7, reads GAGVSQSPRYKVAKRGQDVALRCDPISGHVSLFWYQQALGQGPEFLTYFQNEAQLDKSGLPSDRFFAERPEGSVSTLKIQRTQQEDSAVYLCASSLHGTSGYEQYFGPGTRLTVT.

This clonotype was seen repeatedly, ten times or more. V gene TRBV12-3 or TRBV12-4 combines with J gene TRBJ1-1, with D maybe TRBD1 (5 bases). This CDR3 has 13 residues. V was shortened by 7 bases and J by 2 bases, with 11 bases between the two germline ends. CDR3 sequence: CASNWDGNTEAFF. DNA of the CDR3: TGTGCCAGCAACTGGGACGGTAACACTGAAGCTTTCTTT.

This clonotype showed up just a few times. It may be a read error: a sequence one base away is much more abundant. The CDR3 spells CASSERYPEAFF. DNA for the CDR3: TGTGCCAGCAGTGAAAGGTACCCTGAAGCTTTCTTT. The genes are TRBV2 and TRBJ1-1; no definite D call. Between the trimmed V and J ends, which lost 2 bases and 6 bases, there was a span of 7 bases. The germline V gene encodes CDR1 SNHLY and CDR2 FYNNEI. This CDR3 is 12 amino acids long.

V usage is TRBV9 and J usage is TRBJ1-2, with TRBD1 as a possible D gene (5 bases). Trimming removed 0 bases from V and 2 bases from J, with 11 bases in between. Germline V gene sequence: CDR1 SGDLS, CDR2 YYNGEE. The CDR3 length is 15 residues. The CDR3 DNA follows: TGTGCCAGCAGCGTAGGCGGGGACGGAAACTATGGCTACACCTTC. It is translated as CASSVGGDGNYGYTF.

The chain links TRBV3-1 to TRBJ1-2, with TRBD1 identical over 8 bases. The CDR3 has 15 residues. Trimming removed 1 base from V and 7 bases from J; junction bases left unmatched: 8. The germline V gene encodes CDR1 LGHDT and CDR2 YNNKEL (reference sequence). CDR3 loop: CASSQVAGGAGGYTF. The CDR3 nucleotides read TGTGCCAGCAGCCAAGTGGCAGGGGGCGCCGGTGGCTACACCTTC.

This clonotype has only one observation. The chain uses TRBV9 and TRBJ1-2; 9 nucleotides line up with TRBD1. The CDR3 contains 14 residues. The germline gives CDR1 SGDLS, CDR2 YYNGEE. V lost 0 bases and J lost 8; bases outside the gene matches: 5. The chain's CDR3 is CASSVVQGARGYTF. Here the CDR3 DNA reads TGTGCCAGCAGCGTAGTACAGGGGGCACGGGGCTACACCTTC.

This rearrangement joins TRBV29-1 to TRBJ1-2; 7 bases are a match to TRBD1. The length of the CDR3 is 12 residues. V lost 7 bases, J lost 8 bases, and 10 bases stayed unmatched. Germline V CDR1 and CDR2: SQVTM, ANQGSEA. As DNA, the CDR3 is TGCAGCGCAGGGGACAGTGCAAGGGGCTACACCTTC. This sequence encodes CSAGDSARGYTF.

Notes on this clonotype: This may be a read error: a much more frequent sequence differs by one nucleotide. The chain combines TRBV7-9 with TRBJ1-2, with D tentatively TRBD1 (6 bases). Germline values: CDR1 SEHNR, CDR2 FQNEAQ (reference sequence). This CDR3 is 13 amino acids long. CDR3 sequence reads: CAGSFQGLYGYTF. The DNA of the CDR3 is TGTGCCGGCAGCTTTCAGGGGCTTTATGGCTACACCTTC. The whole variable domain, filled in from reference TRBV7-9 and TRBJ1-2, reads DTGVSQNPRHKITKRGQNVTFRCDPISEHNRLYWYRQTLGQGPEFLTYFQNEAQLEKSRLLSDRFSAERPKGSFSTLEIQRTEQGDSAMYLCAGSFQGLYGYTFGSGTRLTVV.

The chain links TRBV9 to TRBJ2-6, with D uncertain. The CDR3 has 12 amino acids. Trimming left V 3 bases short and J 9 bases short, with 7 bases between. Germline CDR1 reads SGDLS; CDR2 reads YYNGEE. The CDR3 is CASSGWDNVLTF. CDR3 coding DNA: TGTGCCAGCAGCGGATGGGACAACGTCCTGACTTTC.

The gene calls are TRBV12-3 or TRBV12-4 and TRBJ1-5; maybe TRBD1 (5 bases). Trimming stripped 5 bases from V and 10 bases from J, with 24 bases between. The CDR3 has 16 amino acids. CDR3 nucleotide sequence: TGTGCCAGCAGTCCTTTAGGGCACCCTCTTCAGGGACCCCAGCATTTT. Translating gives CASSPLGHPLQGPQHF.

In regard to this clonotype: One end of the junction varies from germline; a read error may be responsible. V usage is TRBV7-9 and J usage is TRBJ2-6; 11 bases match TRBD1. The CDR3 has 14 amino acids. CDR1 and CDR2 from the germline V gene are SEHNR and FQNEAQ (reference sequence). CDR3 amino acids: CASSGDRGVNVPTF. In nucleotides, the CDR3 is TGTGCCAGCAGCGGGGACAGGGGGGTCAACGTCCCGACTTTC.

In this sample, this clonotype turned up once. A junction boundary mismatches the germline segment, possibly from a read error. The chain couples TRBV10-1 to TRBJ1-5; 7 bases align to TRBD1. CDR1 and CDR2 (germline): WNHNN, SYGVQD (reference sequence). This CDR3 is 14 amino acids long. This CDR3 reads CASRSDRDDQPQRF. In nucleotides, the CDR3 is TGTGCCAGCAGATCTGACAGGGATGATCAGCCCCAGCGTTTT.